Listed below are T cell receptor beta chains from one sample, sequenced in a study of CD8 T cells in Susac syndrome. TCRdb ran MiXCR on the immunoSEQ multiplex PCR reads and lists one entry per CDR3 protein. This table holds roughly 200,000 distinct CDR3 sequences, around 95% found once. The sequencing input was CD4+ T cells from PBMCs. All receptors come from a human donor with multiple sclerosis. Each CDR3 is given with its conserved first and last residue. D genes are given only for firm matches. Only some rows state a clone size, as once, few, many or a class for expanded clones.

v_call: TRBV20-1; d_call: -; j_call: TRBJ1-1; clone_size: -; cdr3_nt: TGCAGTGCTAGAGTATTACGGGGGCGCGGGGGCTCCAACACTGAAGCTTTCTTT; cdr3_aa: CSARVLRGRGGSNTEAFF
v_call: TRBV19; d_call: -; j_call: TRBJ1-5; clone_size: -; cdr3_nt: TGTGCCAGTAGCTGGATTGGGCAGGGTCAGCCCCAGCATTTT; cdr3_aa: CASSWIGQGQPQHF
v_call: TRBV5-1; d_call: TRBD2; j_call: TRBJ2-5; clone_size: once; cdr3_nt: TGCGCCAGCAGCGGACTAGCGGGGGGAGACGAGACCCAGTACTTC; cdr3_aa: CASSGLAGGDETQYF
v_call: TRBV29-1; d_call: -; j_call: TRBJ2-5; clone_size: -; cdr3_nt: TGCAGCGTTGAAGATCCGCGGACGGAGACCCAGTACTTC; cdr3_aa: CSVEDPRTETQYF
v_call: TRBV3-1; d_call: -; j_call: TRBJ2-5; clone_size: -; cdr3_nt: TGTGCCAGCAGCCAACTCCCGGTGGGGGGCGAGACCCAGTACTTC; cdr3_aa: CASSQLPVGGETQYF
v_call: TRBV20-1; d_call: -; j_call: TRBJ1-2; clone_size: -; cdr3_nt: TGCAGGGTGGGGGGAGATGGCTACACCTTC; cdr3_aa: CRVGGDGYTF
v_call: TRBV19; d_call: -; j_call: TRBJ1-6; clone_size: once; cdr3_nt: TGTGCCAGTAGTATTTCCTCTTCACCCCTCCACTTT; cdr3_aa: CASSISSSPLHF
v_call: TRBV2; d_call: -; j_call: TRBJ1-1; clone_size: -; cdr3_nt: TGTGCCAGCAGTGTCCGAGAGGGGAACACTGAAGCTTTCTTT; cdr3_aa: CASSVREGNTEAFF
v_call: TRBV3-1; d_call: -; j_call: TRBJ1-1; clone_size: -; cdr3_nt: TGTGCCAGCAGCCAATTAAGGAATGGAGCTTTCTTT; cdr3_aa: CASSQLRNGAFF
v_call: TRBV20-1; d_call: -; j_call: TRBJ1-4; clone_size: -; cdr3_nt: TGCAGTGCTAGAGGGCAGGCTTTTGGTGAAAAACTGTTTTTT; cdr3_aa: CSARGQAFGEKLFF
v_call: TRBV9; d_call: -; j_call: TRBJ2-3; clone_size: -; cdr3_nt: TGTGCCAGCGGCCGGAGATTGGCAGATACGCAGTATTTT; cdr3_aa: CASGRRLADTQYF
v_call: TRBV18; d_call: -; j_call: TRBJ2-2; clone_size: -; cdr3_nt: TGTGCCAGCTCACCACAGATGAACACCGGGGAGCTGTTTTTT; cdr3_aa: CASSPQMNTGELFF
v_call: TRBV29-1; d_call: -; j_call: TRBJ2-5; clone_size: -; cdr3_nt: TGCAGCGTTGTACTCAGGTTCCAAGAGACCCAGTACTTC; cdr3_aa: CSVVLRFQETQYF
v_call: TRBV10-3; d_call: TRBD1; j_call: TRBJ1-2; clone_size: -; cdr3_nt: TGTGCCATCAGTGAGAGAGGACAGGCCTATGGCTACACCTTC; cdr3_aa: CAISERGQAYGYTF
v_call: TRBV30; d_call: -; j_call: TRBJ2-1; clone_size: -; cdr3_nt: TGTGCCTGGGACCGGGGCCCAAGCTCCTACAATGAGCAGTTCTTC; cdr3_aa: CAWDRGPSSYNEQFF
v_call: TRBV9; d_call: -; j_call: TRBJ2-3; clone_size: -; cdr3_nt: TGTGCCAGCAGCCCCTGGACTACCACAGATACGCAGTATTTT; cdr3_aa: CASSPWTTTDTQYF
v_call: TRBV29-1; d_call: -; j_call: TRBJ1-1; clone_size: -; cdr3_nt: TGCAGCGTTGTCGGGCATGGAGCTTTCTTT; cdr3_aa: CSVVGHGAFF
v_call: TRBV25-1; d_call: TRBD1; j_call: TRBJ1-2; clone_size: -; cdr3_nt: TGTGCCAGCAGTGGGGACAGGGTCTATGGCTACACCTTC; cdr3_aa: CASSGDRVYGYTF
v_call: TRBV20-1; d_call: TRBD2; j_call: TRBJ2-5; clone_size: -; cdr3_nt: TGCAGTGCTTCCTGGACTAGCAGGGGCGCCCAGTACTTC; cdr3_aa: CSASWTSRGAQYF
v_call: TRBV29-1; d_call: -; j_call: TRBJ2-5; clone_size: -; cdr3_nt: TGCAGCGTTGAAGAGGCGGCAGCCGGGGAGACCCAGTACTTC; cdr3_aa: CSVEEAAAGETQYF
v_call: TRBV3-1; d_call: -; j_call: TRBJ1-1; clone_size: -; cdr3_nt: TGTGCCAGCAGCCTCGGGCGGATGAACACTGAAGCTTTCTTT; cdr3_aa: CASSLGRMNTEAFF
v_call: TRBV19; d_call: TRBD1; j_call: TRBJ2-3; clone_size: -; cdr3_nt: TGTGCCACCTCCCAGGGGGAGAAGTATTTT; cdr3_aa: CATSQGEKYF